These T cell receptor beta chains were read from a single sample in a study of OX40 agonist ivuxolimab in advanced cancers. Data came from immunoSEQ multiplex PCR; TCRdb stores just in-frame clones and leaves some out. The sample shows about 46,000 clones, around 89% of them seen only once. The specimen was CD4+ or CD8+ T cells sorted from blood, collected in a trial of the OX40 agonist ivuxolimab. Source of these receptors: an adult with an advanced solid tumor such as melanoma, head and neck, liver or kidney cancer. Each CDR3 is given with its conserved first and last residue. The D gene is left open where the match is weak. Some rows mark clone size as missing; the rest say once, few, many or name a class of expanded clone.

cdr3_length	v_call	j_call	clone_size	d_call	cdr3_nt	cdr3_aa
15	TRBV7-9	TRBJ2-5	-	-	TGTGCCAGCAGCCCCCCCGGAGACAACCAAGAGACCCAGTACTTC	CASSPPGDNQETQYF
14	TRBV6-1	TRBJ1-1	-	TRBD1	TGTGCCAGCAGTGGGACAGGGGGGAACACTGAAGCTTTCTTT	CASSGTGGNTEAFF
13	TRBV5-6	TRBJ1-1	-	-	TGTGCCAGCAGCTTGGGGGGGGCCGGTGAAGCTTTCTTT	CASSLGGAGEAFF
16	TRBV9	TRBJ2-6	once	TRBD1	TGTGCCAGCAGCGCCCTCGACAGGGATGGGGCCAACGTCCTGACTTTC	CASSALDRDGANVLTF
18	TRBV7-9	TRBJ2-5	-	TRBD1	TGTGCCAGCAGCCAGATAACCACCCCGACAGGGACGGGAGAGACCCAGTACTTC	CASSQITTPTGTGETQYF
16	TRBV4-3	TRBJ2-1	-	TRBD1	TGCGCCAGCAGCCCTATCGGACAGGAACCTTACAATGAGCAGTTCTTC	CASSPIGQEPYNEQFF
13	TRBV11-2	TRBJ2-7	-	-	TGTGCCAGCAGCTTAGGGGAAGCCTACGAGCAGTACTTC	CASSLGEAYEQYF
15	TRBV5-4	TRBJ1-1	-	-	TGTGCCAGCAGCTTCCCCTCGAACAAAAACACTGAAGCTTTCTTT	CASSFPSNKNTEAFF
14	TRBV7-6	TRBJ2-7	once	TRBD1	TGTGCCAGCAGCCTGGGACAGACAGTTTACGAGCAGTACTTC	CASSLGQTVYEQYF
14	TRBV29-1	TRBJ1-2	-	TRBD1	TGCAGCGTCGGGGACAGGGATTCGGGATATGGCTACACCTTC	CSVGDRDSGYGYTF
14	TRBV6-5	TRBJ2-7	-	TRBD2	TGTGCCAGCAGTTCTAGCGGCCGCTCCTACGAGCAGTACTTC	CASSSSGRSYEQYF
11	TRBV5-6	TRBJ1-2	few	-	TGTGCCAGCGGCAGGGATTATGGCTACACCTTC	CASGRDYGYTF
17	TRBV7-7	TRBJ2-6	-	-	TGTGCCAGCAGCTCTGCGGACGCCCTCTCTGGGGCCAACGTCCTGACTTTC	CASSSADALSGANVLTF
15	TRBV4-2	TRBJ1-1	once	-	TGTGCCAGCAGCAGAGGCCGGGGCGGGAACACTGAAGCTTTCTTT	CASSRGRGGNTEAFF
18	TRBV5-1	TRBJ2-2	-	TRBD1	TGCGCCAGCAGCTTGGCACCCGGGACAGGGGGCTACACCGGGGAGCTGTTTTTT	CASSLAPGTGGYTGELFF
17	TRBV7-3	TRBJ2-2	-	TRBD1	TGTGCCAGCAGCGCTCCGGGACAGGGGTTTAACACCGGGGAGCTGTTTTTT	CASSAPGQGFNTGELFF
10	TRBV28	TRBJ2-5	once	-	TGTGCCAGCGGCCAAGAGACCCAGTACTTC	CASGQETQYF
14	TRBV14	TRBJ1-1	-	-	TGTGCCAGCAGCCAAGACGGCAGGCCAACTGAAGCTTTCTTT	CASSQDGRPTEAFF
13	TRBV7-3	TRBJ1-1	-	-	TGTGCCAGCAGCCCAGGGTTGGACACTGAAGCTTTCTTT	CASSPGLDTEAFF
17	TRBV9	TRBJ2-3	-	TRBD2	TGTGCCAGCAGCGTAGATGGCGGGAGTAGGTCCACAGATACGCAGTATTTT	CASSVDGGSRSTDTQYF
13	TRBV7-3	TRBJ1-1	-	-	TGTGCCAGCTCCATGGGCCTTAACACTGAAGCTTTCTTT	CASSMGLNTEAFF
16	TRBV15	TRBJ1-2	-	TRBD1	TGTGCCACCAGCAGAGATTTTGGGACAGGGGGCTTTGGCTACACCTTC	CATSRDFGTGGFGYTF
14	TRBV6-5	TRBJ2-5	-	TRBD1	TGTGCCAGCAGTTATCACCAGGGGGCAGGGACCCAGTACTTC	CASSYHQGAGTQYF
16	TRBV25-1	TRBJ2-7	-	-	TGTGCCAGCGGTGGCAGGGGGGGCAGAGGTCTCTACGAGCAGTACTTC	CASGGRGGRGLYEQYF
12	TRBV6-1	TRBJ1-2	-	-	TGTGCCAGCAGTGATATCGGTTTTGGCTACACCTTC	CASSDIGFGYTF
14	TRBV7-9	TRBJ1-2	few	-	TGTGCCAGCAACCCTGTGAATCCTACCTATGGCTACACCTTC	CASNPVNPTYGYTF
15	TRBV7-2	TRBJ1-5	-	-	TGTGCCAGCAGCTTAGGCCCATATAGCAATCAGCCCCAGCATTTT	CASSLGPYSNQPQHF
16	TRBV13	TRBJ1-1	-	-	TGTGCCAGCAGCTTCTTGACGGTCCATATGAACACTGAAGCTTTCTTT	CASSFLTVHMNTEAFF
14	TRBV6-6	TRBJ1-1	once	-	TGTGCCAGCAGTGATGGACAAATGAACACTGAAGCTTTCTTT	CASSDGQMNTEAFF
16	TRBV5-1	TRBJ2-1	-	TRBD2	TGCGCCAGCAGCTCATGGTCACTAGCGGGAGGAAATGAGCAGTTCTTC	CASSSWSLAGGNEQFF
15	TRBV13	TRBJ1-1	-	-	TGTGCCAGCAGCTTGGGTTTCCGACAGAACACTGAAGCTTTCTTT	CASSLGFRQNTEAFF
14	TRBV29-1	TRBJ2-5	once	-	TGCAGCGTTTTTCCTCTGACGGGCGAAGAGACCCAGTACTTC	CSVFPLTGEETQYF
21	TRBV10-1	TRBJ2-1	-	TRBD2	TGCGCCAGCAGTGAGTCGGGATCGGGACTAGCGGGCGCGAGCTCCTACAATGAGCAGTTCTTC	CASSESGSGLAGASSYNEQFF
13	TRBV18	TRBJ2-1	-	TRBD1	TGTGCCAGCTCACCCGGACAGGGCGATGAGCAGTTCTTC	CASSPGQGDEQFF
13	TRBV9	TRBJ2-3	once	-	TGTGCCAGCAGCGTAGATGGCAGGCCAGCGCAGTATTTT	CASSVDGRPAQYF
15	TRBV4-3	TRBJ1-2	few	-	TGCGCCAGCAGCCAAGATGGGCAGGGAGGCTATGGCTACACCTTC	CASSQDGQGGYGYTF